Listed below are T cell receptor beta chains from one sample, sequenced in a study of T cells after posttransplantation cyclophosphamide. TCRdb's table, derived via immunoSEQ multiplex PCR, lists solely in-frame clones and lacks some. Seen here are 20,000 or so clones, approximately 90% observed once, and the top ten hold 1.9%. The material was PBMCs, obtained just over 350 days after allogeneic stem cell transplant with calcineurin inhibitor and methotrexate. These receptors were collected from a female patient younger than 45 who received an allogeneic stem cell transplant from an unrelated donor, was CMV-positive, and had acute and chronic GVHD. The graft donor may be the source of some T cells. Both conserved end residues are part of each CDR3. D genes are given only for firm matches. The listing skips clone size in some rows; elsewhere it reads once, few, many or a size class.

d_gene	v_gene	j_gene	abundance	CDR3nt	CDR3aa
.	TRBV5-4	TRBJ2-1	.	TGTGCCAGCAGCCTGGACTCCCGGGGGCAGTTCTTC	CASSLDSRGQFF
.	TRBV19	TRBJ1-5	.	TGTGCCAGTAGTTGGCCATATAGCAATCAGCCCCAGCATTTT	CASSWPYSNQPQHF
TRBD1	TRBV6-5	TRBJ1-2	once	TGTGCCAGCAGCTACTCGACTCAGGGGGGTGGCTACACCTTC	CASSYSTQGGGYTF
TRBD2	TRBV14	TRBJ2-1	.	TGTGCCAGCAGCCAGGCACTAGCGGGAGTTAACTCCTACAATGAGCAGTTCTTC	CASSQALAGVNSYNEQFF
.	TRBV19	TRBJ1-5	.	TGTGCCAGTAGTATTTCAGGAAGAAACAATCAGCCCCAGCATTTT	CASSISGRNNQPQHF
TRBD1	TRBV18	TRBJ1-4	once	TGTGCCAGCTCGCCACAGGGACAGGGGGATGAAAAACTGTTTTTT	CASSPQGQGDEKLFF
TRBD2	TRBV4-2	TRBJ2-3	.	TGTGCCAGCAGCCAAGAAATAGCGGGAGGATCGGATACGCAGTATTTT	CASSQEIAGGSDTQYF
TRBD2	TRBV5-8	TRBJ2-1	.	TGTGCCAGCAGCTTGAGGGCTAGCGGATACAATGAGCAGTTCTTC	CASSLRASGYNEQFF
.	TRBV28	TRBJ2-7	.	TGTGCCAGCAGTTTAACGGAGGGCGGCGGCGAGCAGTACTTC	CASSLTEGGGEQYF
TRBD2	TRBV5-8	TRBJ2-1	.	TGTGCCAACGGGAGGTCCAATGAGCAGTTCTTC	CANGRSNEQFF
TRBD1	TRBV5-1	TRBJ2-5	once	TGCGCCAGCATGTCACAGGGGACGGTCGAGACCCAGTACTTC	CASMSQGTVETQYF
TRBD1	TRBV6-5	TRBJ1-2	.	TGTGCCAGCAGTCATCGACAGGGGACTAACTATGGCTACACCTTC	CASSHRQGTNYGYTF
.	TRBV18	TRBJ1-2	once	TGTGCCAGCTCACCGTCAGAAAACTATGGCTACACCTTC	CASSPSENYGYTF
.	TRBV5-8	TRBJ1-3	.	TGTGCCAGCAGCTTGGGTCAGTCCTCTGGAAACACCATATATTTT	CASSLGQSSGNTIYF
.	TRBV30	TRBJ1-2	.	TGTGCCTGCAAAGAGTACTATGGCTACACCTTC	CACKEYYGYTF
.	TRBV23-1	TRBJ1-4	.	TGCGCCAGCAGGGGCGGGGCGGAACTGTTTTTT	CASRGGAELFF
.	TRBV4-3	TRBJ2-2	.	TGCGCCAGCAGCCAAGCCCTAAGGGGGGCGGGAGAAGTAGGGAACACCGGGGAGCTGTTTTTT	CASSQALRGAGEVGNTGELFF
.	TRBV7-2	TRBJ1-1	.	TGTGCCAGCAGGGGTGGGCAGAACACTGAAGCTTTCTTT	CASRGGQNTEAFF
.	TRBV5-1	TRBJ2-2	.	TGCGCCAGCAAGGAGGGAACGAACACCGGGGAGCTGTTTTTT	CASKEGTNTGELFF
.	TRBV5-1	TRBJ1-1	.	TGCGCCAGCAGCTTGAGTGGCGGGAGAAACACTGAAGCTTTCTTT	CASSLSGGRNTEAFF
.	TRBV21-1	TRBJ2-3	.	TGTGCCAGCAGCAATTTTGGCAGAAGCACAGATACGCAGTATTTT	CASSNFGRSTDTQYF
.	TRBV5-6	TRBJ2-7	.	TGTGCCAGCGGACGGGCAGGGAACTCCTACGAGCAGTACTTC	CASGRAGNSYEQYF
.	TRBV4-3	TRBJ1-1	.	TGCGCCAGCAGCCAAGATACAGGGAGCATGAACACTGAAGCTTTCTTT	CASSQDTGSMNTEAFF
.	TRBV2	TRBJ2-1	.	TGTGCCAGCTCACAGGGCCCCCTCTACAATGAGCAGTTCTTC	CASSQGPLYNEQFF
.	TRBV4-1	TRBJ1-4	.	TGCGCCAGCAGTCTTGGGACACTAGGCGAAAAACTGTTTTTT	CASSLGTLGEKLFF
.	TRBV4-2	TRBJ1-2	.	TGTGCCAGCAGCCAAGAGGCGGAGCTCTATGGCTACACCTTC	CASSQEAELYGYTF
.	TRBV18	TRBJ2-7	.	TGTGCCAGCTCACCATTGGGCAGGGACGAGCAGTACTTC	CASSPLGRDEQYF
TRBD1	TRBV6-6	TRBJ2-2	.	TGTGCCAGCAATCTTGGACAGGGGGGCACCGGGGAGCTGTTTTTT	CASNLGQGGTGELFF
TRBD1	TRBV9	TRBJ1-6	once	TGTGCCAGCAGCGGAGGGACAGGGGGTTATAATTCACCCCTCCACTTT	CASSGGTGGYNSPLHF
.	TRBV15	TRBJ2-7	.	TGTGCCACCAGCGTACCCGGGACACTGTCCTACGAGCAGTACTTC	CATSVPGTLSYEQYF
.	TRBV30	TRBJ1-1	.	TGTGCCTGGGCTGGGCAGCCGAACACTGAAGCTTTCTTT	CAWAGQPNTEAFF
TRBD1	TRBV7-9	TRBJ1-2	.	TGTGCCAGCAGCATCGGACAGGTAGATGGCTACACCTTC	CASSIGQVDGYTF
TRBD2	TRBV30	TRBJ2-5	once	TGTGCCTGGAGCTCCATCGGGACTAGCGGGAGTTCTATGACCCAGTACTTC	CAWSSIGTSGSSMTQYF
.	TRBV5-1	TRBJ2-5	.	TGCGCCAGCACCGAAGGGGGTCGGGAGACCCAGTACTTC	CASTEGGRETQYF
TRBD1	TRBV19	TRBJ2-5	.	TGTGCCAGTAGTATAGAGCCCCCCTTGACAGGGGGCGAAGAGACCCAGTACTTC	CASSIEPPLTGGEETQYF
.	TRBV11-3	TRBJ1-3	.	TGTGCCAGCAGCTACAGGGTGAACACCATATATTTT	CASSYRVNTIYF
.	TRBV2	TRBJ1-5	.	TGTGCCAGCAGTGCTAACAGCATACAGGGCAATCAGCCCCAGCATTTT	CASSANSIQGNQPQHF
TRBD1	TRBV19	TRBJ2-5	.	TGTGCCAGTAGACCCCCGGGACAGGGACGAGAGACCCAGTACTTC	CASRPPGQGRETQYF
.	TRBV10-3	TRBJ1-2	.	TGTGCCATCAGGGACAACCCGACGGGCATATCGGGCTATGGCTACACCTTC	CAIRDNPTGISGYGYTF
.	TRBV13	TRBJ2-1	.	TGTGCCAGCAGCTTACGCAGGGGCTCCTACAATGAGCAGTTCTTC	CASSLRRGSYNEQFF